The 10 T cell receptor beta chains presented below share a single source sample, sequenced in a study of shared clonotypes between healthy human individuals. Repertoires were generated with immunoSEQ multiplex PCR, while TCRdb's copy carries only in-frame clones and drops some. The profile shows millions of clones, 85% to 95% of them singletons. The sample was naive CD4+ T cells from PBMCs. The subset is: CD45RA+ positively selected. Receptors originate from a man aged 18-30 years in good health. Some clones in this sample may be carry-over from other donors' samples.

A remark on this clone: Other nucleotide sequences in the sample specify the same CDR3. The chain links TRBV7-9 to TRBJ2-5, with a possible D match to TRBD1 (5 bases). Trimming removed 0 bases from V and 2 bases from J, with 10 bases in between. Germline CDR1 and CDR2: SEHNR and FQNEAQ (reference sequence). The CDR3 is 15 residues long. CDR3 sequence: CASSLAGAGQETQYF. The CDR3 nucleotides read TGTGCCAGCAGCTTAGCAGGGGCTGGGCAAGAGACCCAGTACTTC.

V is TRBV7-2 and J is TRBJ2-2; TRBD1 matches 8 bases. Germline loops: CDR1 SGHTA, CDR2 FQGNSA. Losses at the gene ends were 1 base for V and 1 base for J; bases not matched to a gene: 2. The CDR3 extends over 16 amino acids. The CDR3, as DNA: TGTGCCAGCAGCTTAGTAGGGACAGGGAACACCGGGGAGCTGTTTTTT. This codes for CASSLVGTGNTGELFF.

V and J are TRBV6-6 and TRBJ2-7, with D unclear. Trimming stripped 6 bases from V and 9 bases from J, with 18 bases between. This CDR3 is 13 amino acids long. Germline V gene lookup returns CDR1 MNHNY and CDR2 SVGAGI (reference sequence). The CDR3 DNA reads TGTGCCAGCAGCGCCCTCGGTAGTCAAGGGCAGTACTTC. This gives the protein CASSALGSQGQYF.

The chain employs TRBV5-8 and TRBJ2-7; 8 bases map to TRBD1. CDR3 length: 15 residues. Germline CDR1 and CDR2: SGHTS and YDEGEE. V gave up 0 bases and J gave up 3 bases; unmatched junction bases: 5. CDR3 in DNA: TGTGCCAGCAGCTTGGATCAGGGGGCCTTCTACGAGCAGTACTTC. Its translation is CASSLDQGAFYEQYF.

This sequence joins TRBV5-1 and TRBJ2-1, with a possible D match to TRBD2 (6 bases). Trimming pared 3 bases from V and 6 bases from J, leaving 22 bases between. CDR3 length equals 17 residues. Germline-derived CDR1 and CDR2 are SGHRS and YFSETQ. The CDR3 nucleotides read TGCGCCAGCAGCTCGATCCTCGACTCGTACGGGGGCAATGAGCAGTTCTTC. Its protein product is CASSSILDSYGGNEQFF.

This chain joins TRBV10-2 and TRBJ2-6; D possibly corresponds to TRBD2 (6 bases). Trimming shortened V by 2 bases and J by 0 bases, and 14 bases separated the two germline ends. The CDR3 runs to 18 residues. Looked up from germline, CDR1 is WSHSY and CDR2 is SAAADI. The DNA for the CDR3 is TGCGCCAGCAGTGAGGGGCGGGGCGTTCGCTCTGGGGCCAACGTCCTGACTTTC. It codes for CASSEGRGVRSGANVLTF.

The rearrangement uses TRBV4-1 and TRBJ2-2, with 8 bases aligning to TRBD1. The CDR3 is 16 amino acids. J lost 7 bases, V lost 2 bases, and 9 bases had no gene match. Germline V gene lookup returns CDR1 MGHRA and CDR2 YSYEKL. CDR3 in amino acids: CASSQFSTGESGELFF. Written as DNA, the CDR3 is TGCGCCAGCAGCCAATTCTCGACAGGGGAGAGCGGGGAGCTGTTTTTT.

This rearrangement joins TRBV29-1 to TRBJ2-3; 8 bases agree with TRBD1. There are 14 residues in the CDR3. With V trimmed by 4 bases and J by 4 bases, 7 bases remained unmatched. Germline CDR1 SQVTM, CDR2 ANQGSEA. CDR3 sequence: CSVGAGGVPDTQYF. CDR3 DNA sequence: TGCAGCGTTGGAGCAGGGGGCGTCCCAGATACGCAGTATTTT.

This chain joins TRBV7-9 and TRBJ2-3, with D perhaps TRBD2 (6 bases). Trimming pared 5 bases from V and 3 bases from J, leaving 15 bases between. The CDR3 covers 15 residues. Germline V gene sequence: CDR1 SEHNR, CDR2 FQNEAQ (reference sequence). The CDR3 reads CASSPMAGSTDTQYF. The CDR3 nucleotides are TGTGCCAGCAGCCCCATGGCGGGATCGACAGATACGCAGTATTTT.

This clone has a single count. The rearrangement joins TRBV7-7 to TRBJ1-2, with a weak D call TRBD1 (5 bases). The CDR3 runs 13 residues. CDR1 SSHAT and CDR2 FNYEAQ come from the germline V gene (reference sequence). Between the trimmed V and J ends, which lost 5 bases and 6 bases, there was a span of 13 bases. The CDR3 sequence is CASSGRGGDGYTF. In nucleotides, the CDR3 is TGTGCCAGCAGCGGACGAGGAGGGGATGGCTACACCTTC.